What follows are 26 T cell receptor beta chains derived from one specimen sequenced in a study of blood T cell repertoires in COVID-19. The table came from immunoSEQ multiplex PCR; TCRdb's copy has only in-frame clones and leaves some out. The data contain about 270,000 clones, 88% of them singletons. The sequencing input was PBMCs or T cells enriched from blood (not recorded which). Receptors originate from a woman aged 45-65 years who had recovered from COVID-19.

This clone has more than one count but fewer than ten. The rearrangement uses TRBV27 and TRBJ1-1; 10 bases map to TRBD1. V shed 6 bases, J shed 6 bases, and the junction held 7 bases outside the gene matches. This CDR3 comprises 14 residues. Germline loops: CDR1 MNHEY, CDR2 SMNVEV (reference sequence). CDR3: CASRSDRGLSEAFF. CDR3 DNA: TGTGCCAGCAGGTCAGACAGGGGGCTTTCTGAAGCTTTCTTT.

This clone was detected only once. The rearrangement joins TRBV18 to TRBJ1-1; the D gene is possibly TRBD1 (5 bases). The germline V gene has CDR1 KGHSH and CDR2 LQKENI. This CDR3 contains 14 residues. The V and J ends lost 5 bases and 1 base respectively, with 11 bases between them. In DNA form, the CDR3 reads TGTGCCAGCTCAGTCGACAGAACGAACACTGAAGCTTTCTTT. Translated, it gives CASSVDRTNTEAFF.

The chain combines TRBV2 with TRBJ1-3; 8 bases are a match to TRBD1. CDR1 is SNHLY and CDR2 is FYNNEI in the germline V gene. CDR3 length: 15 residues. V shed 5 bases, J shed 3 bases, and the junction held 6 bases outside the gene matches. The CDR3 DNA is TGTGCCAGCAGTAAGGACAGGGTAGATGGAAACACCATATATTTT. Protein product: CASSKDRVDGNTIYF.

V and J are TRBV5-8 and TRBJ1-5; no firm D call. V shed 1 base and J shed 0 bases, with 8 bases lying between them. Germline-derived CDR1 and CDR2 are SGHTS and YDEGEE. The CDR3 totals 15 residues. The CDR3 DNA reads TGTGCCAGCAGCTTGTTCCGGTATAGCAATCAGCCCCAGCATTTT. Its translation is CASSLFRYSNQPQHF.

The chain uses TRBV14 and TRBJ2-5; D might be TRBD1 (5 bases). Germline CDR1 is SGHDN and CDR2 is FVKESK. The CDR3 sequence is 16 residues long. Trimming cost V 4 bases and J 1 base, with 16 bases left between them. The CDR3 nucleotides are TGTGCCAGCAGCCTCAGACCGAAAGGGGCCCAAGAGACCCAGTACTTC. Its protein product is CASSLRPKGAQETQYF.

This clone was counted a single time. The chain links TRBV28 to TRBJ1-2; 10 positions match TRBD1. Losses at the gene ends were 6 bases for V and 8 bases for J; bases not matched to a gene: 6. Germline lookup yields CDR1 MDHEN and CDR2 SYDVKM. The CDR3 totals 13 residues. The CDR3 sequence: CASSYDRGLGYTF. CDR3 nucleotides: TGTGCCAGCAGCTACGACAGGGGGCTCGGCTACACCTTC.

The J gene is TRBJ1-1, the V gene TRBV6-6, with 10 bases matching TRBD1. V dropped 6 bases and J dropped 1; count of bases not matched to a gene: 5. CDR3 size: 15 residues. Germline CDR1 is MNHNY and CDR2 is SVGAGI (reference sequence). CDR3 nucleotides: TGTGCCAGCAGGACAGGGGGCTCGGAGAACACTGAAGCTTTCTTT. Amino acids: CASRTGGSENTEAFF.

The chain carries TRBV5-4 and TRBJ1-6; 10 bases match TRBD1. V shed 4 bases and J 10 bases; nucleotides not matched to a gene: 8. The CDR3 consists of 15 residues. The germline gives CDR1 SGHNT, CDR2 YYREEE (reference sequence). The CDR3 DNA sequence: TGTGCCAGCAGCCCCGGACAGGGGGTATCGTCACCCCTCCACTTT. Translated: CASSPGQGVSSPLHF.

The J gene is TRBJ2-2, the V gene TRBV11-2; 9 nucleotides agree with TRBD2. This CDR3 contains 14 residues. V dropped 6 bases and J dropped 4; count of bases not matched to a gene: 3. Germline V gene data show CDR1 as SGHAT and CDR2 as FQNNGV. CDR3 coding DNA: TGTGCCAGCAGGGCGGGAGGGCCCACCGGGGAGCTGTTTTTT. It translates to CASRAGGPTGELFF.

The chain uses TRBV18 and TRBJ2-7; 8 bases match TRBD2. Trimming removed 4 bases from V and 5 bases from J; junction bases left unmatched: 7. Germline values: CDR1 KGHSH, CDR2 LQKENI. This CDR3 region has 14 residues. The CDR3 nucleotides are TGTGCCAGCTCACGTTCGGGGGGGGCAGACGAGCAGTACTTC. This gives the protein CASSRSGGADEQYF.

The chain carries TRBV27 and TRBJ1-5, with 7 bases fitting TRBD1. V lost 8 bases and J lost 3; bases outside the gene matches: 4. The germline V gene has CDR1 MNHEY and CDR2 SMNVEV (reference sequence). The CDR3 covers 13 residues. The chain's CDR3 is CASATGSNQPQHF. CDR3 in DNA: TGTGCCAGCGCGACAGGGTCCAATCAGCCCCAGCATTTT.

The CDR3 protein is CASSAGQGRGDTEAFF. The CDR3 nucleotides read TGTGCCAGTAGTGCGGGACAGGGGCGGGGGGACACTGAAGCTTTCTTT. The chain links TRBV19 to TRBJ1-1; the match to TRBD1 covers 10 bases. This CDR3 comprises 16 residues. J was trimmed by 3 bases and V by 5 bases; bases with no gene match: 9. The germline gives CDR1 LNHDA, CDR2 SQIVND (reference sequence). Looking up the rest from reference TRBV19 and TRBJ1-1 gives the full variable domain: DGGITQSPKYLFRKEGQNVTLSCEQNLNHDAMYWYRQDPGQGLRLIYYSQIVNDFQKGDIAEGYSVSREKKESFPLTVTSAQKNPTAFYLCASSAGQGRGDTEAFFGQGTRLTVV.

The CDR3 spells CSASLGMTDTQYF. CDR3 DNA: TGCAGTGCTAGTCTCGGGATGACAGATACGCAGTATTTT. The V gene is TRBV20-1, the J gene TRBJ2-3, with D possibly being TRBD2 (5 bases). Germline CDR1 DFQATT, CDR2 SNEGSKA (reference sequence). This CDR3 is 13 amino acids long. Trimming cost V 3 bases and J 3 bases, with 10 bases left between them.

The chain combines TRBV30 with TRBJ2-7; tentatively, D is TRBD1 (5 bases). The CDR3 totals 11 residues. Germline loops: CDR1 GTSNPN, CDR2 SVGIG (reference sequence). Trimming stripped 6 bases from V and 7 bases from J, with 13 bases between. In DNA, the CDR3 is TGTGCCTGTGGTGGGGCCCTGGAGCAGTACTTC. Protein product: CACGGALEQYF.

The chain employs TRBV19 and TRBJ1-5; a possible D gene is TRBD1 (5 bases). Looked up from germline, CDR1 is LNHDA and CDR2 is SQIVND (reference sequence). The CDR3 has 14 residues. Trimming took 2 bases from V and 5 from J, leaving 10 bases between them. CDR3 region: CASSISGGDQPQHF. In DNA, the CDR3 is TGTGCCAGTAGTATAAGCGGAGGGGATCAGCCCCAGCATTTT.

CDR3 bases: TGTGCCAGCAGTTTACGAGGGACAGGGACGGTTAAGACCCAGTACTTC. It translates to CASSLRGTGTVKTQYF. The genes are TRBV28 and TRBJ2-5; TRBD1 aligns across 9 bases. The CDR3 is 16 amino acids. Germline assignment: CDR1 MDHEN and CDR2 SYDVKM. With 2 bases clipped from V and 6 bases from J, the junction kept 10 bases outside the gene matches.

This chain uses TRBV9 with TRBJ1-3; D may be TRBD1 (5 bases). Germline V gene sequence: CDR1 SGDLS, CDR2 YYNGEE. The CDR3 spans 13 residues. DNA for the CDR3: TGTGCTTCTGCGGGGGGTTCGGGAAACACCATATATTTT. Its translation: CASAGGSGNTIYF.

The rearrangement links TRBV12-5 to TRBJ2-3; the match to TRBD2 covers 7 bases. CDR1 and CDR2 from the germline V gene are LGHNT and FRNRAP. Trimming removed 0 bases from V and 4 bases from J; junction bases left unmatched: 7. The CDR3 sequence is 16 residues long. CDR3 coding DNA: TGTGCTAGTGGTTTGGTACTTGGCGGGAGAGCAGATACGCAGTATTTT. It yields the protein CASGLVLGGRADTQYF.

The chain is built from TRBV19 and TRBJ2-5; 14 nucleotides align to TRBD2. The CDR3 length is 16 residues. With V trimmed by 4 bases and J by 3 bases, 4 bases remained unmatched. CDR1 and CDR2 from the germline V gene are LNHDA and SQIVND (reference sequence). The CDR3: CASSRGLAGAEETQYF. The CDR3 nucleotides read TGTGCCAGTAGTAGGGGACTAGCGGGAGCTGAAGAGACCCAGTACTTC.

CDR3 in DNA: TGTGCCAGCAGAATGGGCGGGAATAAAAATGAGCAGTTCTTC. Its protein is CASRMGGNKNEQFF. The chain combines TRBV2 with TRBJ2-1; D is perhaps TRBD2 (6 bases). The CDR3 totals 14 residues. V was shortened by 6 bases and J by 7 bases, with 16 bases between the two germline ends. CDR1 is SNHLY and CDR2 is FYNNEI in the germline V gene.

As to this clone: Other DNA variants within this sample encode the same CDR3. CDR3 nucleotide sequence: TGCAGTGCTCCGGGACTAGACGAGCAGTACTTC. This codes for CSAPGLDEQYF. The chain employs TRBV20-1 and TRBJ2-7, with 8 bases fitting TRBD2. With V trimmed by 5 bases and J by 5 bases, 2 bases remained unmatched. The V gene's germline CDR1 is DFQATT and CDR2 SNEGSKA (reference sequence). The CDR3 consists of 11 residues.

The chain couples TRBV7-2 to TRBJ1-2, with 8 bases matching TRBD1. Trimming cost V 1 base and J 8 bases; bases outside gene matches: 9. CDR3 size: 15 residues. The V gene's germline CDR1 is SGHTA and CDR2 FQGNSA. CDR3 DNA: TGTGCCAGCAGCTTAGTCCCGCAGGGGGCTAGCGGCTACACCTTC. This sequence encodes CASSLVPQGASGYTF.

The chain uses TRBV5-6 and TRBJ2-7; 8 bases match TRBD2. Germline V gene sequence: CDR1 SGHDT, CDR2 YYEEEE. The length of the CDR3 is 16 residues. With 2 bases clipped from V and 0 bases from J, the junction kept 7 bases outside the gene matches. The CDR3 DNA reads TGTGCCAGCAGCTTAGGGGGACTAGTGGCCTCCTACGAGCAGTACTTC. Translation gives CASSLGGLVASYEQYF. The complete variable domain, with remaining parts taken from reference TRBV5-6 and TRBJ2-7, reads DAGVTQSPTHLIKTRGQQVTLRCSPKSGHDTVSWYQQALGQGPQFIFQYYEEEERQRGNFPDRFSGHQFPNYSSELNVNALLLGDSALYLCASSLGGLVASYEQYFGPGTRLTVT.

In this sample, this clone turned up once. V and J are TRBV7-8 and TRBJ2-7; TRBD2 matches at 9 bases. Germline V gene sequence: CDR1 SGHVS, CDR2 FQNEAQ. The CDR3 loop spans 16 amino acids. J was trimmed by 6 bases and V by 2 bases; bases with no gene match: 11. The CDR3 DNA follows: TGTGCCAGCAGCTTATTTAGCGCGGGAGGGCCTGGCGAGCAGTACTTC. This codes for CASSLFSAGGPGEQYF.

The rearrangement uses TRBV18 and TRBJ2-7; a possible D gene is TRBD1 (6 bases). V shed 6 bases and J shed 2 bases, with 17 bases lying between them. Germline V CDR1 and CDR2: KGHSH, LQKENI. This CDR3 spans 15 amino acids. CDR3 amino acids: CASSRGTGFPYEQYF. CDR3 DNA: TGTGCCAGCTCCCGGGGTACAGGGTTTCCCTACGAGCAGTACTTC.

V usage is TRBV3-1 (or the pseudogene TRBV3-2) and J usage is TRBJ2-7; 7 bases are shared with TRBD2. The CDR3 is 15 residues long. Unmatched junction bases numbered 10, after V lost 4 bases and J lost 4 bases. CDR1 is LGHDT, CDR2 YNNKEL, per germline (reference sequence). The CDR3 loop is CASSPGRVGMYEQYF. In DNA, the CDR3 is TGTGCCAGCAGCCCAGGGAGGGTAGGAATGTACGAGCAGTACTTC.